These 29 T cell receptor beta chains originate from one sample sequenced in a study of cytomegalovirus exposure and HLA in healthy donors. A multiplex PCR was run with 60 Vbeta primers and 13 Jbeta primers. Only in-frame clones appear in the TCRdb table, and some are missing; sequencing was by immunoSEQ multiplex PCR. The sample shows some 150,000 clones, around three quarters of them seen only once. The sample comprised PBMCs. These receptors all stem from a middle-aged man in good health and CMV-seropositive.

This clone was detected only a few times. V and J are TRBV4-3 and TRBJ2-5, with D uncertain. The CDR3 runs to 15 residues. V shed 4 bases and J shed 5 bases, with 17 bases lying between them. Germline CDR1 reads LGHNA; CDR2 reads YSLEER. CDR3 sequence (DNA): TGCGCCAGCAGCCCAGGCCCATCTCCGGCGGAGACCCAGTACTTC. It specifies CASSPGPSPAETQYF.

The J gene is TRBJ1-4, the V gene TRBV29-1, with 10 bases that match TRBD1. The CDR3 sequence is 17 residues long. The ends lost 0 bases at V and 7 bases at J; junction bases unmatched: 11. Germline V gene lookup returns CDR1 SQVTM and CDR2 ANQGSEA. The CDR3 region has the DNA TGCAGCGTTGAAGATCCGGGACAGGGGTTTGGGGGTGAAAAACTGTTTTTT. This gives the protein CSVEDPGQGFGGEKLFF.

This clone has just a few counts. The chain's CDR3 is CASSSGETQYF. The CDR3 nucleotides are TGTGCCAGCAGCTCGGGGGAGACCCAGTACTTC. V gene TRBV7-6 combines with J gene TRBJ2-5, with D maybe TRBD2 (5 bases). Germline assignment: CDR1 SGHVS and CDR2 FNYEAQ. Trimming cost V 4 bases and J 5 bases, with 5 bases left between them. The length of the CDR3 is 11 residues.

The chain employs TRBV4-2 and TRBJ2-1, with 11 bases identical to TRBD2. V dropped 0 bases and J dropped 8; count of bases not matched to a gene: 12. The CDR3 runs to 18 residues. CDR1 and CDR2 from the germline V gene are LGHNA and YNFKEQ. The CDR3 loop is CASSQEVTSGTLVYEQFF. The CDR3 DNA is TGTGCCAGCAGCCAAGAGGTGACTAGCGGGACATTGGTCTATGAGCAGTTCTTC.

In the case of this clone: One junction end does not reproduce the germline sequence, and a read error may be involved. The gene calls are TRBV7-9 and TRBJ1-2; maybe TRBD1 (5 bases). Germline-derived CDR1 and CDR2 are SEHNR and FQNEAQ (reference sequence). CDR3 size: 14 residues. This CDR3 is CSSSLGLANYGYTF. The CDR3 DNA sequence: TGTTCCAGCAGCTTGGGACTGGCGAACTATGGCTACACCTTC.

This clone was counted a single time. The V call is TRBV30, the J call TRBJ1-6; D is perhaps TRBD1 (5 bases). V was shortened by 2 bases and J by 9 bases, with 11 bases between the two germline ends. From germline, CDR1 is GTSNPN and CDR2 SVGIG (reference sequence). The CDR3 has 13 residues. The CDR3 DNA follows: TGTGCCTGGAGTAAACTCCAGGGTTCACCCCTCCACTTT. This encodes CAWSKLQGSPLHF.

The rearrangement uses TRBV28 and TRBJ2-1; 10 bases line up with TRBD1. The V gene's germline CDR1 is MDHEN and CDR2 SYDVKM. Trimming cost V 2 bases and J 3 bases; bases outside gene matches: 4. This CDR3 contains 16 residues. The CDR3: CASSLIGDRGYNEQFF. For the CDR3, the DNA is TGTGCCAGCAGTTTAATAGGGGACAGGGGCTACAATGAGCAGTTCTTC.

Written as DNA, the CDR3 is TGTGCCTGGACCGTGGACAGAATGAACACTGAAGCTTTCTTT. Translated: CAWTVDRMNTEAFF. This sequence joins TRBV30 and TRBJ1-1; possible D gene TRBD1, 6 bases. The germline V gene encodes CDR1 GTSNPN and CDR2 SVGIG (reference sequence). The CDR3 has 14 residues. V lost 4 bases to trimming and J lost 0 bases, with 12 bases between them.

The V gene is TRBV2, the J gene TRBJ2-2, with D possibly matching TRBD2 (5 bases). Between the trimmed V and J ends, which lost 3 bases and 4 bases, there was a span of 12 bases. Germline V gives CDR1 SNHLY, CDR2 FYNNEI. CDR3 size: 15 residues. The DNA for the CDR3 is TGTGCCAGCAGTGATAGCGCACTTTCCACCGGGGAGCTGTTTTTT. Amino acid sequence: CASSDSALSTGELFF.

The chain uses TRBV6-6 and TRBJ2-7; 9 bases are shared with TRBD1. CDR3 length: 15 amino acids. V dropped 6 bases and J dropped 3; count of bases not matched to a gene: 9. The germline CDR1 and CDR2 sequences are MNHNY and SVGAGI (reference sequence). This chain's CDR3 is CASRLGQGIGYEQYF. CDR3 nucleotides: TGTGCCAGCAGACTCGGACAGGGGATCGGCTACGAGCAGTACTTC.

This clone was seen a handful of times. The V call is TRBV7-2, the J call TRBJ2-7, with 13 positions matching TRBD2. The germline CDR1 and CDR2 sequences are SGHTA and FQGNSA. With 3 bases clipped from V and 3 bases from J, the junction kept 5 bases outside the gene matches. The CDR3 is 16 amino acids. CDR3 nucleotides: TGTGCCAGCAGCTTTACCGGGACTAGCGGGAACTACGAGCAGTACTTC. Translation: CASSFTGTSGNYEQYF.

In nucleotides, the CDR3 is TGTGCCAGCAGCTCCGGGACAGGGTCCTACGAGCAGTACTTC. Translating it yields CASSSGTGSYEQYF. This sequence joins TRBV11-2 and TRBJ2-7; 9 bases fit TRBD1. The V gene end was trimmed by 4 bases and the J gene end by 1 base; junction bases not matched to a gene: 2. Looked up from germline, CDR1 is SGHAT and CDR2 is FQNNGV. The CDR3 consists of 14 residues.

This chain connects TRBV4-3 to TRBJ2-2, with TRBD2 as a possible D gene (5 bases). CDR3 length equals 15 residues. Germline V lookup: CDR1 LGHNA, CDR2 YSLEER. The ends were cut back, 6 bases at V and 3 bases at J, with 14 bases in the middle. In DNA form, the CDR3 reads TGCGCCAGCAGAACGAGCGGAAGTCACACCGGGGAGCTGTTTTTT. This gives the protein CASRTSGSHTGELFF.

The genes are TRBV7-3 and TRBJ2-1, with D unresolved. V lost 5 bases, J lost 9 bases, and 14 bases lay in between. Per germline, CDR1 SGHTA and CDR2 FQGTGA. The CDR3 length is 13 residues. The CDR3 nucleotides read TGTGCCAGCAGCCGCGCATCGGTGCTTGAGCAGTTCTTC. Amino acids: CASSRASVLEQFF. Complete variable domain (other parts from reference TRBV7-3 and TRBJ2-1): GAGVSQTPSNKVTEKGKYVELRCDPISGHTALYWYRQSLGQGPEFLIYFQGTGAADDSGLPNDRFFAVRPEGSVSTLKIQRTERGDSAVYLCASSRASVLEQFFGPGTRLTVL.

The chain combines TRBV18 with TRBJ1-5; 10 bases fit TRBD1. CDR3 length: 14 amino acids. Germline V gene sequence: CDR1 KGHSH, CDR2 LQKENI. V trimming: 3 bases; J trimming: 7 bases; junction bases outside the gene matches: 3. This CDR3 reads CASSPTGGEQPQHF. The DNA of the CDR3 is TGTGCCAGCTCACCGACAGGGGGCGAACAGCCCCAGCATTTT.

This clone has just a few counts. This chain uses TRBV27 with TRBJ2-3; TRBD2 might be the D (5 bases). The CDR3 is 15 amino acids. Trimming took 5 bases from V and 2 from J, leaving 14 bases between them. Germline V lookup: CDR1 MNHEY, CDR2 SMNVEV (reference sequence). The DNA of the CDR3 is TGTGCCAGCAGTCGACCGGGCCTAGCCACAGATACGCAGTATTTT. Its protein is CASSRPGLATDTQYF.

The rearrangement uses TRBV5-1 and TRBJ2-1; TRBD1 matches 8 bases. CDR3 length: 15 residues. V lost 3 bases, J lost 2 bases, and 4 bases stayed unmatched. The germline gives CDR1 SGHRS, CDR2 YFSETQ. The CDR3: CASSSDRAAYNEQFF. CDR3 in DNA: TGCGCCAGCAGCTCGGACAGGGCCGCCTACAATGAGCAGTTCTTC.

V gene TRBV5-6 combines with J gene TRBJ2-7, with no clear D. This CDR3 is 12 amino acids long. The V gene's germline CDR1 is SGHDT and CDR2 YYEEEE. Trimming took 0 bases from V and 4 from J, leaving 5 bases between them. The CDR3 is CASSLVGYEQYF. The CDR3 nucleotides are TGTGCCAGCAGCTTGGTCGGTTACGAGCAGTACTTC.

This clone was found a few times. This chain uses TRBV29-1 with TRBJ1-2; D is perhaps TRBD1 (5 bases). CDR3 length equals 13 residues. Trimming cost V 0 bases and J 7 bases, with 12 bases left between them. From germline, CDR1 is SQVTM and CDR2 ANQGSEA. The CDR3 DNA sequence: TGCAGCGTTGAAGATCAAGGAGGGACTGGCTACACCTTC. Translating gives CSVEDQGGTGYTF.

This sequence joins TRBV6-6 and TRBJ2-1, with 11 bases fitting TRBD2. V lost 6 bases, J lost 2 bases, and 3 bases stayed unmatched. Germline V lookup: CDR1 MNHNY, CDR2 SVGAGI (reference sequence). The CDR3 spans 15 residues. The CDR3 sequence is CASRNSGRAYNEQFF. DNA of the CDR3: TGTGCCAGCAGAAATAGCGGGAGGGCCTACAATGAGCAGTTCTTC.

Notes on this clone: One end of the junction varies from germline; a read error may be responsible. V is TRBV7-9 and J is TRBJ1-2; 12 nucleotides agree with TRBD1. The CDR3 consists of 15 residues. The V gene's germline CDR1 is SEHNR and CDR2 FQNEAQ (reference sequence). This chain's CDR3 is CSSSLGTGGADGYTF. CDR3 bases: TGTTCCAGCAGCTTAGGGACAGGGGGCGCGGATGGCTACACCTTC.

The V gene is TRBV10-3, the J gene TRBJ2-7, with 13 bases aligning to TRBD2. This CDR3 is built from 16 residues. The V segment lost 6 bases and the J segment 0 bases; nucleotides outside the gene matches: 5. Germline lookup yields CDR1 ENHRY and CDR2 SYGVKD. CDR3 sequence: CAISGTSGISSYEQYF. The CDR3 nucleotides are TGTGCCATCAGCGGGACTAGCGGGATAAGCTCCTACGAGCAGTACTTC.

The chain is built from TRBV18 and TRBJ2-2; no reliable D call. CDR1 is KGHSH, CDR2 LQKENI, per germline. Trimming stripped 3 bases from V and 4 bases from J, with 9 bases between. This CDR3 comprises 14 residues. CDR3 in amino acids: CASSPLAPTGELFF. The CDR3, as DNA: TGTGCCAGCTCACCCCTGGCCCCCACCGGGGAGCTGTTTTTT.

This chain links TRBV11-2 with TRBJ2-1; maybe TRBD2 (5 bases). This CDR3 is 15 amino acids long. Trimming took 1 base from V and 4 from J, leaving 11 bases between them. Germline V gene data show CDR1 as SGHAT and CDR2 as FQNNGV. The CDR3 nucleotides are TGTGCCAGCAGCTTAGTGGCGGACTTTTACAATGAGCAGTTCTTC. Translation: CASSLVADFYNEQFF. The variable domain in full, with the rest retrieved from reference TRBV11-2 and TRBJ2-1, is EAGVAQSPRYKIIEKRQSVAFWCNPISGHATLYWYQQILGQGPKLLIQFQNNGVVDDSQLPKDRFSAERLKGVDSTLKIQPAKLEDSAVYLCASSLVADFYNEQFFGPGTRLTVL.

CDR3 sequence reads: CASSQDSDGPGPQHF. The CDR3 bases are TGCGCCAGCAGCCAAGATTCCGACGGCCCGGGGCCCCAGCATTTT. This sequence joins TRBV4-1 and TRBJ1-5; D is undetermined. Germline V gene sequence: CDR1 MGHRA, CDR2 YSYEKL. The CDR3 has 15 residues. Between the trimmed V and J ends, which lost 0 bases and 9 bases, there was a span of 15 bases.

The chain is built from TRBV28 and TRBJ2-7; no clear D gene. Per germline, CDR1 MDHEN and CDR2 SYDVKM. The CDR3 consists of 13 residues. V lost 3 bases, J lost 4 bases, and 10 bases lay in between. CDR3 DNA: TGTGCCAGCAGTTTCCTCGTTCTTTACGAGCAGTACTTC. This translates into CASSFLVLYEQYF.

The chain links TRBV9 to TRBJ2-2; a possible D gene is TRBD1 (6 bases). Trimming removed 4 bases from V and 7 bases from J, with 14 bases in between. This CDR3 has 14 amino acids. CDR1 and CDR2 from the germline V gene are SGDLS and YYNGEE. CDR3 loop: CASSPTTGLGELFF. Here the CDR3 DNA reads TGTGCCAGCAGCCCCACGACAGGACTCGGGGAGCTGTTTTTT.

This chain connects TRBV5-6 to TRBJ2-3; 7 nucleotides align to TRBD2. V lost 5 bases to trimming and J lost 3 bases; unmatched junction nucleotides: 18. Looked up from germline, CDR1 is SGHDT and CDR2 is YYEEEE. This CDR3 is 18 amino acids long. DNA for the CDR3: TGTGCCAGCAGACCCTGGGGGGGGACGTTGAGTTGGACAGATACGCAGTATTTT. Encoded protein: CASRPWGGTLSWTDTQYF. Full variable domain (rest looked up from reference TRBV5-6 and TRBJ2-3): DAGVTQSPTHLIKTRGQQVTLRCSPKSGHDTVSWYQQALGQGPQFIFQYYEEEERQRGNFPDRFSGHQFPNYSSELNVNALLLGDSALYLCASRPWGGTLSWTDTQYFGPGTRLTVL.

J is TRBJ2-3 and V is TRBV6-1; D gene uncertain. The CDR3 has 12 amino acids. The V gene's germline CDR1 is MNHNS and CDR2 SASEGT. The V end was cut by 6 bases, the J end by 2 bases, with 6 bases between. The CDR3 DNA is TGTGCCAGCAGGGAGAACACAGATACGCAGTATTTT. This gives the protein CASRENTDTQYF.